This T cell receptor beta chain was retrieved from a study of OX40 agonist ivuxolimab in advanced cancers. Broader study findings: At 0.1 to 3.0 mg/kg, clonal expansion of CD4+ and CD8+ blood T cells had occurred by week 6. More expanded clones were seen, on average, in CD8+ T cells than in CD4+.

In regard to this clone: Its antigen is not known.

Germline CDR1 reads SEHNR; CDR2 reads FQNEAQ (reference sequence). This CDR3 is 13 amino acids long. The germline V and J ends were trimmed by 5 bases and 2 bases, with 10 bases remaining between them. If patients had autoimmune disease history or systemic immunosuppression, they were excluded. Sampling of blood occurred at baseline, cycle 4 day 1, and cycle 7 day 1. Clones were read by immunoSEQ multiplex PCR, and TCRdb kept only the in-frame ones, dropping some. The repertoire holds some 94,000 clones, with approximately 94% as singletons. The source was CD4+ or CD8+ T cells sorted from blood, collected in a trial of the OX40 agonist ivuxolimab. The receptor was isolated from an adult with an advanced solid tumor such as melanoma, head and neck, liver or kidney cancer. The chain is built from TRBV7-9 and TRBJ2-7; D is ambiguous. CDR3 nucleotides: TGTGCCAGCAGCCCCCCCGACACCTACGAGCAGTACTTC. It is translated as CASSPPDTYEQYF.